This T cell receptor beta chain was sequenced during a study of blood T cell repertoires in COVID-19 (dated by TCRdb to about 2020). For the wider study: Samples from collaborators originated in the United States, Italy and Spain and spanned both the acute and convalescent phases of COVID-19. Sample metadata almost always included a de-identified subject ID, COVID-19 status, age in years and sex. The repertoires were made available in a free public database intended to serve as a resource for research on the immune response to SARS-CoV-2. HLA class I and class II types, where available, came from metadata supplied by the sample provider rather than from assay-based typing. The prospective study material was composed of cDNA or gDNA derived from T cells, B-cell-depleted T cells, or PBMCs. Samples were obtained from the ongoing ImmuneRACE study (first 160 participants) and from over 1,000 subjects provided by 6 global collaborators. Deeply sampled blood TCRbeta repertoires from subjects exposed to, actively infected with, or recovered from COVID-19 were included in the dataset. What the research found in general, with its limitations: How much clinical and demographic metadata was included differed by source and by participant, and the metadata was provided uncurated.

In Seattle, one collaborating source enrolled patients while the infection was active and tracked those patients longitudinally over the course of disease. The collaborating institutions used their own protocols to collect whole blood in K2EDTA tubes. For TCRbeta analysis, collaborators shipped samples as frozen whole blood, isolated PBMCs, or DNA extracted from either of those sample types. TCRbeta CDR3 regions were amplified from genomic DNA by means of the immunoSEQ Assay, a bias-controlled multiplex PCR. Processing in the source paper ran as follows. Within the assay, amplification of reference gene primers was used to estimate how many nucleated cells each sample contained. To quantify the absolute abundance of each unique TCRbeta CDR3 rearrangement, sequence reads were collapsed and filtered. For each sample, productive Simpson clonality was calculated as the square root of Simpson's diversity index over productive rearrangements. TCRdb provides this immuneACCESS table in a form limited to in-frame rearrangements. Some clones are lacking; in checked studies, under half of them reflect an unresolved V gene, and why the rest are absent is not known. V and J calls and clone size are as listed in that table; D and trimming were resolved from the DNA. Here the sample has 270,000 or so clones; approximately 88% occur a single time. The ten largest account for 1.4% to 1.5% of the sample.

The CDR3 covers 13 residues, taking in both the cysteine and the phenylalanine. CDR3 DNA only is kept here, 39 bases in frame from base 1. Taken from the germline V gene (reference sequence), the CDR1 and CDR2 loops are MNHEY and SMNVEV. At the junction V is shortened by 5 bases and J by 3 bases; bases outside the gene matches: 3. A note on this clone: Its antigen is not yet known. Base-call qualities are not available, and no considerably larger clone is one nucleotide away. The same CDR3 is also encoded by other DNA sequences in this sample.

The rearranged segments are TRBV27 and TRBJ1-2; the central 7 bases match TRBD1. Sample: peripheral blood. This TCR was recovered from a human donor with COVID-19, enrolled during active disease. The donor label of this sample is uncertain. The nucleotide sequence is given as TGTGCCAGCAGTCCTGACAGGGACTATGGCTACACCTTC. The encoded protein is CASSPDRDYGYTF.